Below, 4 T cell receptor beta chains from the same sample are listed, as sequenced in a study of blood T cells in healthy people across ages. Primers used in a second PCR of roughly 6 to 11 cycles were a sample-barcoded 5' primer and a J-beta primer mix. TCRdb re-called the 5' RACE reads through MiXCR, storing one row per CDR3 protein. The sample records approximately 800,000 distinct CDR3 sequences, 55% to 70% being singletons. Sequencing was done on a sample of blood. Source of these receptors: a man under 40 in good health.

This clonotype was counted a few times. The CDR3 here is CASSLVESGANVLTF. CDR3 DNA sequence: TGTGCCAGCAGCTTAGTCGAGTCTGGGGCCAACGTCCTGACTTTC. The chain has TRBV7-9 and TRBJ2-6, with no clear D. Deletions cut 1 base from V and 1 base from J, with 5 bases between. The germline CDR1 and CDR2 sequences are SEHNR and FQNEAQ (reference sequence). This CDR3 contains 15 residues.

The chain couples TRBV20-1 to TRBJ2-2, with no clear D. Germline V gene data show CDR1 as DFQATT and CDR2 as SNEGSKA (reference sequence). The CDR3 sequence is 13 residues long. V dropped 0 bases and J dropped 4 bases, with 6 bases sitting between them. The CDR3 loop reads CSARELGTGELFF. The CDR3 nucleotides are TGCAGTGCTAGAGAGTTAGGCACCGGGGAGCTGTTTTTT.

The J gene is TRBJ2-7, the V gene TRBV25-1; D is undetermined. Trimming removed 4 bases from V and 2 bases from J, with 9 bases in between. Germline CDR1 is MGHDK and CDR2 is SYGVNS. The CDR3 consists of 13 residues. The CDR3 is CASSGDWTYEQYF. DNA for the CDR3: TGTGCCAGCAGTGGTGACTGGACCTACGAGCAGTACTTC.

This clonotype appeared once. A clone one base away is much larger, so this may be a read error. The V call is TRBV20-1, the J call TRBJ2-5; TRBD2 matches 10 bases. The CDR3 totals 14 residues. From germline, CDR1 is DFQATT and CDR2 SNEGSKA (reference sequence). The V gene end was trimmed by 5 bases and the J gene end by 11 bases; junction bases not matched to a gene: 14. CDR3 in amino acids: CSAPRASGSGEQYF. The CDR3 bases are TGCAGTGCTCCCCGGGCTAGCGGGAGCGGTGAGCAGTACTTC.